This record covers a single T cell receptor (beta chain). Its cognate antigen is unknown. This sample is part of a study of cytomegalovirus exposure and HLA in healthy donors. Study background: A preliminary data release comprised 70 million to 95 million unique TCRs obtained from HLA-typed donors. Whole-study results and caveats: A missense DCLRE1C variant was associated with V- and J-gene trimming of TCR beta chains in a later analysis, and an independent cohort replicated the association.

CDR3 length equals 16 residues. The V end lost 0 bases, the J end lost 7 bases, and 16 bases lay between the germline ends. Germline loops: CDR1 SEHNR, CDR2 FQNEAQ (reference sequence). PCR primers comprised 60 Vbeta and 13 Jbeta primers. Sequencing used immunoSEQ multiplex PCR; TCRdb keeps in-frame clones, though not all of them. Of roughly 200,000 clones detected, roughly 80% appear once; the ten largest clones hold about 1.7%. Sequencing input: PBMCs. The rearrangement uses TRBV7-9 and TRBJ2-1, with D maybe TRBD1 (5 bases). This clonotype was obtained from a woman aged 18 to 35 in good health and CMV-seronegative. CDR3 sequence (DNA): TGTGCCAGCAGCTTAGCGCAGGGATACCCCTGGAATGAGCAGTTCTTC. Translated, it gives CASSLAQGYPWNEQFF.